The rows below give T cell receptor beta chains drawn from one sample of a study of cytomegalovirus exposure and HLA in healthy donors. Profiling relied on immunoSEQ multiplex PCR, and the TCRdb table lists in-frame clones only, not all of them. This table has roughly 230,000 clones, about nine tenths appearing once. Material for sequencing was PBMCs. The receptors shown here come from a girl aged 2-10 years in good health and CMV-seronegative. CDR3s include the opening cysteine and the closing phenylalanine or tryptophan. D genes are given only for firm matches. Not all rows give a size; the values are once, few, many and, for expanded clones, a class.

v_gene	d_gene	abundance	len	j_gene	CDR3aa	CDR3nt
TRBV30	NA	NA	13	TRBJ2-7	CAWSHGTPYEQYF	TGTGCCTGGAGTCACGGGACACCCTACGAGCAGTACTTC
TRBV6-6	NA	NA	15	TRBJ1-1	CASSYRIGQLTEAFF	TGTGCCAGCAGTTACCGCATAGGACAGCTTACTGAAGCTTTCTTT
TRBV5-4	TRBD2	NA	15	TRBJ2-3	CASSASGLGADTQYF	TGTGCCAGCAGCGCCTCGGGACTAGGCGCAGATACGCAGTATTTT
TRBV27	TRBD2	NA	14	TRBJ2-7	CASSFGGTGDEQYF	TGTGCCAGCAGTTTCGGGGGGACGGGCGACGAGCAGTACTTC
TRBV5-6	TRBD1	NA	14	TRBJ2-7	CASSSPGTAYEQYF	TGTGCCAGCAGTTCCCCCGGGACAGCCTACGAGCAGTACTTC
TRBV2	TRBD2	NA	13	TRBJ2-1	CASSDPGGNEQFF	TGTGCCAGCAGTGACCCGGGGGGAAATGAGCAGTTCTTC
TRBV18	TRBD1	NA	16	TRBJ2-7	CASSTGTGIIGSEQYF	TGTGCCAGCAGTACCGGGACAGGGATTATTGGCAGCGAGCAGTACTTC
TRBV7-7	NA	NA	13	TRBJ1-1	CASSLQGNTEAFF	TGTGCTAGCAGCCTACAGGGGAACACTGAAGCTTTCTTT
TRBV10-1	TRBD2	NA	15	TRBJ2-3	CASSALAGVADTQYF	TGCGCCAGCAGCGCCCTAGCGGGGGTCGCAGATACGCAGTATTTT
TRBV9	NA	NA	15	TRBJ1-1	CASSQQGRGNTEAFF	TGTGCCAGCAGTCAACAGGGAAGGGGGAACACTGAAGCTTTCTTT
TRBV27	NA	NA	13	TRBJ2-1	CASSRETSTLQFF	TGTGCCAGCAGTAGAGAGACTAGTACGTTGCAGTTCTTC
TRBV10-1	NA	NA	14	TRBJ1-1	CASSPSGGGTEAFF	TGCGCCAGCAGTCCTAGCGGCGGCGGCACTGAAGCTTTCTTT
TRBV4-1	TRBD1	NA	15	TRBJ1-6	CASRHGQGVYSPLHF	TGCGCCAGCAGACACGGACAGGGGGTTTATTCACCCCTCCACTTT
TRBV10-3	TRBD2	few	16	TRBJ2-7	CAISEFRTSGSYEQYF	TGTGCCATCAGTGAGTTTCGAACTAGCGGCTCCTACGAGCAGTACTTC
TRBV10-1	NA	NA	13	TRBJ1-5	CASSVTGSQPQHF	TGCGCCAGCAGTGTAACAGGGAGCCAGCCCCAGCATTTT
TRBV15	TRBD2	few	16	TRBJ2-3	CATSRGLAGGTDTQYF	TGTGCCACCAGCAGGGGACTAGCGGGGGGCACAGATACGCAGTATTTT
TRBV5-6	TRBD1	NA	17	TRBJ2-3	CASSLARGAGGMDTQYF	TGTGCCAGCAGCTTGGCGAGGGGCGCAGGGGGCATGGATACGCAGTATTTT
TRBV2	TRBD1	NA	14	TRBJ1-1	CASRKTGGSTEAFF	TGTGCCAGCAGGAAAACAGGGGGGAGCACTGAAGCTTTCTTT
TRBV10-2	NA	NA	13	TRBJ1-2	CASSESPREGYTF	TGCGCCAGCAGTGAGTCCCCGAGGGAGGGCTACACCTTC
TRBV5-4	TRBD2	NA	16	TRBJ2-1	CASSLASGTSGNEQFF	TGTGCCAGCAGCTTGGCATCCGGGACTAGCGGCAATGAGCAGTTCTTC
TRBV5-1	TRBD1	NA	14	TRBJ2-4	CASSSDRAQNIQYF	TGCGCCAGCAGCTCAGACAGGGCCCAAAACATTCAGTACTTC
TRBV2	TRBD2	NA	16	TRBJ2-1	CASSSLRSGSQNEQFF	TGTGCCAGCAGTTCTCTTCGTAGCGGGAGCCAGAATGAGCAGTTCTTC
TRBV2	NA	NA	13	TRBJ2-1	CASSVTRDNEQFF	TGTGCCAGCAGTGTCACTAGAGACAATGAGCAGTTCTTC
TRBV7-6	NA	NA	14	TRBJ2-7	CASSLGVAGYEQYF	TGTGCCAGCAGCTTAGGAGTAGCAGGGTACGAGCAGTACTTC
TRBV30	TRBD1	NA	14	TRBJ1-3	CAWNGGGVGNTIYF	TGTGCCTGGAACGGAGGGGGCGTTGGAAACACCATATATTTT
TRBV28	TRBD1	once	14	TRBJ1-2	CASSFMGQGDGYTF	TGTGCCAGCAGTTTCATGGGACAGGGCGATGGCTACACCTTC
TRBV5-1	NA	NA	14	TRBJ2-2	CASRSAGNTGELFF	TGCGCCAGCAGATCGGCGGGGAACACCGGGGAGCTGTTTTTT
TRBV29-1	NA	NA	13	TRBJ2-3	CSVDRGLTDTQYF	TGCAGCGTTGATAGGGGATTGACAGATACGCAGTATTTT
TRBV19	TRBD1	NA	17	TRBJ2-1	CASSALVGTGSYNEQFF	TGTGCCAGTAGTGCTCTCGTCGGGACAGGGTCTTACAATGAGCAGTTCTTC
TRBV6-5	TRBD1	NA	16	TRBJ1-5	CASSYQGRGLNQPQHF	TGTGCCAGCAGTTACCAGGGCAGGGGGCTAAATCAGCCCCAGCATTTT
TRBV5-5	TRBD2	NA	14	TRBJ2-7	CASSEIAGAYEQYF	TGTGCCAGCAGCGAAATAGCGGGAGCCTACGAGCAGTACTTC
TRBV11-2	NA	NA	18	TRBJ2-4	CASSGRRDSPMAKNIQYF	TGTGCCAGCAGCGGAAGGCGGGACTCCCCGATGGCCAAAAACATTCAGTACTTC
TRBV10-3	NA	NA	14	TRBJ2-5	CAITGGPSQETQYF	TGTGCCATCACAGGCGGGCCCTCACAAGAGACCCAGTACTTC
TRBV30	TRBD1	NA	14	TRBJ2-7	CAWSPRTGWREQYF	TGTGCCTGGAGTCCCCGGACAGGGTGGCGCGAGCAGTACTTC
TRBV5-1	NA	NA	13	TRBJ2-7	CASSLVQNYEQYF	TGCGCCAGCAGCTTGGTGCAGAACTACGAGCAGTACTTC
TRBV7-3	NA	NA	15	TRBJ2-6	CASRPESSGANVLTF	TGTGCCAGTCGGCCGGAGAGCTCTGGGGCCAACGTCCTGACTTTC
TRBV2	NA	NA	15	TRBJ1-4	CASSGTGNTNEKLFF	TGTGCCAGCAGTGGTACAGGGAATACTAATGAAAAACTGTTTTTT
TRBV7-9	NA	NA	15	TRBJ2-5	CSSSVLSARGETQYF	TGTTCCAGCAGCGTATTATCGGCGAGAGGGGAGACCCAGTACTTC
TRBV6-1	NA	NA	12	TRBJ2-7	CASSPYRYEQYF	TGTGCCAGCAGCCCCTACAGATACGAGCAGTACTTC
TRBV18	TRBD2	NA	15	TRBJ2-7	CASSPTAGLTYEQYF	TGTGCCAGCTCACCGACAGCGGGACTTACCTACGAGCAGTACTTC
TRBV5-1	NA	NA	14	TRBJ1-1	CASSSTTVNTEAFF	TGCGCCAGCAGTTCTACGACAGTCAACACTGAAGCTTTCTTT
TRBV5-6	NA	NA	14	TRBJ1-6	CASSQVSGESPLHF	TGTGCCAGCAGCCAGGTCTCGGGAGAGTCACCCCTCCACTTT
TRBV18	TRBD1	NA	16	TRBJ2-1	CASSPLGQGLYNEQFF	TGTGCCAGCTCACCTTTAGGACAGGGCCTCTACAATGAGCAGTTCTTC
TRBV7-9	TRBD1	NA	14	TRBJ1-2	CSSSSSQGAYGYTF	TGTTCCAGCAGCTCATCTCAGGGGGCCTATGGCTACACCTTC
TRBV29-1	NA	NA	15	TRBJ2-6	CSVVGRSSGANVLTF	TGCAGCGTTGTGGGCCGCAGCTCTGGGGCCAACGTCCTGACTTTC
TRBV5-8	NA	NA	13	TRBJ1-3	CASSLSGGNTIYF	TGTGCCAGCAGCTTGTCCGGTGGAAACACCATATATTTT
TRBV4-2	TRBD1	NA	15	TRBJ2-1	CASSPGTGYANEQFF	TGTGCCAGCAGCCCGGGGACAGGGTATGCCAATGAGCAGTTCTTC
TRBV5-1	TRBD1	NA	15	TRBJ2-5	CASSGAGGPQETQYF	TGCGCCAGCAGCGGAGCAGGGGGCCCCCAAGAGACCCAGTACTTC
TRBV10-3	NA	NA	13	TRBJ2-5	CAISPEAPETQYF	TGTGCCATCAGCCCAGAGGCTCCAGAGACCCAGTACTTC
TRBV7-6	NA	NA	14	TRBJ2-7	CASSFGLAGYEQYF	TGTGCCAGCAGCTTCGGGCTAGCTGGCTACGAGCAGTACTTC
TRBV2	TRBD1	NA	15	TRBJ1-1	CASSKDRGRNTEAFF	TGTGCCAGCAGTAAAGACAGGGGAAGGAACACTGAAGCTTTCTTT
TRBV2	TRBD1	NA	15	TRBJ2-7	CASSPRDRSSYEQYF	TGTGCCAGCAGTCCCCGGGACAGGAGCTCCTACGAGCAGTACTTC
TRBV5-1	TRBD2	NA	15	TRBJ2-7	CASSLVGGSSYEQYF	TGCGCCAGCAGCTTGGTTGGCGGGAGCTCCTACGAGCAGTACTTC
TRBV10-2	NA	NA	12	TRBJ1-2	CASSEQGGGYTF	TGCGCCAGCAGTGAACAAGGCGGCGGCTACACCTTC
TRBV5-1	TRBD2	NA	15	TRBJ2-7	CASSIWTSGTYEQYF	TGCGCCAGCAGCATCTGGACTAGCGGGACCTACGAGCAGTACTTC
TRBV7-9	NA	NA	16	TRBJ2-2	CASKGSLASNTGELFF	TGTGCCAGCAAGGGATCCTTAGCGTCAAACACCGGGGAGCTGTTTTTT
TRBV15	TRBD1	NA	15	TRBJ1-2	CATLNKQGIGYGYTF	TGTGCCACCCTGAATAAACAGGGGATAGGGTATGGCTACACCTTC